The 6 T cell receptor beta chains listed next were all sequenced from one sample in a study of shared clonotypes between healthy human individuals. Only in-frame clones appear in the TCRdb table, and some are missing; sequencing was by immunoSEQ multiplex PCR. Among over 2 million clones listed, 85% to 95% were seen once. Specimen: naive CD4+ T cells from PBMCs. As for subset: CD45RA+ positively selected. Receptors originate from a man aged 18 to 29 in good health. Some clones in this sample may be carry-over from other donors' samples.

The rearrangement uses TRBV5-1 and TRBJ2-1; 10 bases are a match to TRBD1. V dropped 4 bases and J dropped 7; count of bases not matched to a gene: 11. Germline V lookup: CDR1 SGHRS, CDR2 YFSETQ. CDR3 length: 16 residues. Here the CDR3 reads CASSPQGQGFRNEQFF. The CDR3 coding sequence is TGCGCCAGCAGCCCTCAGGGACAGGGGTTTAGGAATGAGCAGTTCTTC.

On this clone itself: At the DNA level, this CDR3 is encoded by other sequences in the same sample as well. The V call is TRBV5-1, the J call TRBJ1-2; unclear D gene. The germline V and J ends were trimmed by 0 bases and 4 bases, with 7 bases remaining between them. The CDR3 is 13 residues long. CDR1 and CDR2 (germline): SGHRS, YFSETQ. The CDR3: CASSLDGSYGYTF. DNA of the CDR3: TGCGCCAGCAGCTTGGACGGATCCTATGGCTACACCTTC.

The chain joins TRBV6-5 to TRBJ1-4; TRBD1 agrees at 10 bases. The ends lost 6 bases at V and 5 bases at J; junction bases unmatched: 6. The CDR3 is 15 amino acids. In germline, CDR1 is MNHEY, CDR2 SVGAGI. CDR3 amino acids: CASSPPGQGNEKLFF. Written as DNA, the CDR3 is TGTGCCAGCAGCCCCCCGGGACAGGGGAATGAAAAACTGTTTTTT.

This rearrangement joins TRBV7-3 to TRBJ2-5; 9 bases match TRBD2. The CDR3 has 17 amino acids. The V gene end was trimmed by 5 bases and the J gene end by 4 bases; junction bases not matched to a gene: 14. Germline lookup yields CDR1 SGHTA and CDR2 FQGTGA. CDR3 amino acids: CASSPSGVAGAGETQYF. In DNA, the CDR3 is TGTGCCAGCAGCCCCTCTGGAGTAGCGGGAGCGGGAGAGACCCAGTACTTC.

The chain links TRBV7-2 to TRBJ2-2; the D gene is possibly TRBD2 (6 bases). CDR3 length equals 16 residues. Looked up from germline, CDR1 is SGHTA and CDR2 is FQGNSA. Trimming cost V 5 bases and J 4 bases, with 17 bases left between them. DNA for the CDR3: TGTGCCAGCAGCCCGGGTGGGGGGATGGGCACCGGGGAGCTGTTTTTT. The encoded protein is CASSPGGGMGTGELFF.

This chain links TRBV7-2 with TRBJ2-1, with a possible D match to TRBD1 (5 bases). V shed 2 bases and J shed 0 bases, with 11 bases lying between them. Germline V gene lookup returns CDR1 SGHTA and CDR2 FQGNSA. The CDR3 has 16 residues. The CDR3 sequence is CASSLRAGSSYNEQFF. CDR3 DNA sequence: TGTGCCAGCAGCTTAAGGGCAGGGTCCTCCTACAATGAGCAGTTCTTC.